This entry concerns a single T cell receptor beta chain. The table lists this clone with a few counts. The antigen it binds to is not known. No much larger clonotype is one base removed from it; base qualities were not supplied. Between the V and J ends, shortened by 8 bases and 1 base respectively, the junction contains 11 bases. Sequences SNHLY (CDR1) and FYNNEI (CDR2) are obtained from the germline V gene. The CDR3 has 13 amino acids, counting the end cysteine and phenylalanine. Here the CDR3 DNA is all that survives: 39 bases in frame from base 1. This entry belongs to a study of CD4 T cells in relation to SARS-CoV-2 and coronaviruses (dated by TCRdb to 2020 to 2022). Turning to the overall study: In the ViraFEST assay, PBMCs were grown with antigen for 10 days, and TCR beta CDR3s were then sequenced to identify antigen-specific clonal expansions. An HIV-1 Nef peptide pool or a no-peptide culture served as the negative reference condition. Using patient-derived lymphoblastoid cell lines, the shared crossreactive spike epitopes were mapped to their HLA restriction. At the level of individual TCR clonotypes, the study evaluated whether memory CD4+ T cells crossreact between the spike proteins of SARS-CoV-2 and those of common cold coronaviruses. The Adaptive Biotechnologies TCR-sequencing kit was used for samples from a few pre-COVID donors and for the naive versus memory experiments, whereas the other data were Illumina-based. A different TCR-beta assay, based on Illumina, was used to sequence expansion assays from other donors in the study. General study outcomes and caveats: The study was constrained by small numbers of patients and of tested TCRs. Compared with monoreactive clones, crossreactive clones had significantly weaker SARS-CoV-2-driven expansion, a result consistent with antigenic imprinting. Because no donor provided both pre-pandemic and post-infection samples, tracing the source of pre-existing responses was limited. Since the crossreactivity analysis centred on spike protein, crossreactivity against other viral proteins was not assessed. Roughly 64% of donors had memory CD4+ clonotypes that crossrecognized SARS-CoV-2 and at least one common cold coronavirus spike.

CD4+ T cells from unexposed donors were collected before the COVID-19 pandemic (2011-2018). Following 10 days of culture, the EasySep CD4+ T cell isolation kit was used to isolate CD4+ T cells. As cell numbers permitted, CD4+ T cells from unexposed donors were tested for reactivity to SARS-CoV-2 S and N and to four common cold coronavirus spike pools. PBMCs were cultured at about 1.9 million per well in IMDM supplemented with about 5.3% human AB serum and 10 IU/ml IL-2. Half of the culture medium was replaced with fresh IL-2-containing medium on days 3 and 7. Each peptide culture condition was generally run in triplicate replicate wells. Leukapheresis product for the unexposed donors was bought commercially. Ficoll-Paque PLUS gradient centrifugation was used to isolate PBMCs from either whole blood or leukapheresis product. PBMCs were either cryopreserved at -140 degrees C or used fresh in the expansion assay. The QIAamp Micro DNA Kit was used to extract genomic DNA from the CD4+ T cells.

Library construction relied on the immunoSEQ multiplex PCR assay. Per the source publication's procedure: Preprocessing removed nonproductive sequences and CDR3s not starting with C, not ending with F or W, or shorter than 7 amino acids. Antigen-specific clonotypes were called with the MANAFEST web app, based on expansion relative to reference and other culture wells. A clone was considered positive if significant expansion relative to the reference culture was observed in 2 of 3 replicate wells at an FDR below 0.05. Positive clones also required significant expansion versus all other tandem wells and an odds ratio above 5. Pairwise Levenshtein distance, computed with the stringdist R package after three terminal residues were trimmed from each end, was used as the measure of CDR3 homology. TCRdb carries this immuneACCESS record with in-frame sequences only. Its versions omit some clonotypes, under half of them owing to an unresolved V gene in the studies checked, with the rest unexplained. That table furnishes V, J and clone size, whereas the DNA furnished D and trimming. The sample table lists over 15,000 clones, more than 75% of them with a count of one. The ten biggest clones cover around 29% of the sample.

The sequenced sample was CD4+ T cells from PBMCs, cultured in vitro. This TCR was recovered from a human donor in good health. This chain is built from TRBV2 and TRBJ1-1; a confident D gene designation cannot be given. CDR3 reads: CASSQESNTEAFF. The DNA reads as follows: TGTGCCAGCTCTCAGGAATCGAACACTGAAGCTTTCTTT.